These 8 T cell receptor beta chains came from one sample sequenced in a study of monozygotic twins with inflammatory bowel disease. TCRdb reprocessed the 5' RACE reads, keeping one entry per CDR3 protein, no DNA. The sample table sets out approximately 400,000 distinct CDR3 sequences. Material: blood. The receptors here all came from a human donor with ulcerative colitis or Crohn's disease, or a healthy co-twin of an affected twin (not recorded which).

The chain has TRBV10-3 and TRBJ2-7; TCRdb indicates TRBD1, and absent DNA this call remains unverified. From germline, CDR1 is ENHRY and CDR2 SYGVKD. CDR3 size: 15 residues. The CDR3 sequence: CAISEGDRGGYEQYF.

V usage is TRBV5-1 and J usage is TRBJ1-2; TCRdb calls TRBD1, which cannot be checked without DNA. This CDR3 is 13 amino acids long. Germline values: CDR1 SGHRS, CDR2 YFSETQ. This CDR3 reads CASSRDRTRGYTF. Drawing the rest from reference TRBV5-1 and TRBJ1-2, the complete variable domain is KAGVTQTPRYLIKTRGQQVTLSCSPISGHRSVSWYQQTPGQGLQFLFEYFSETQRNKGNFPGRFSGRQFSNSRSEMNVSTLELGDSALYLCASSRDRTRGYTFGSGTRLTVV.

The rearrangement links TRBV18 to TRBJ2-3; the D gene TCRdb calls, TRBD1, cannot be checked with no DNA. Germline CDR1 KGHSH, CDR2 LQKENI. The CDR3 covers 15 residues. The CDR3 protein is CASSPRTGGGDTQYF. Variable domain in full (rest from reference TRBV18 and TRBJ2-3): NAGVMQNPRHLVRRRGQEARLRCSPMKGHSHVYWYRQLPEEGLKFMVYLQKENIIDESGMPKERFSAEFPKEGPSILRIQQVVRGDSAAYFCASSPRTGGGDTQYFGPGTRLTVL.

The V and J genes are TRBV10-3 and TRBJ1-1. The V gene's germline CDR1 is ENHRY and CDR2 SYGVKD. The CDR3 has 16 residues. CDR3 protein: CAISESKGEENTEAFF.

The chain employs TRBV5-1 and TRBJ1-1. Germline loops: CDR1 SGHRS, CDR2 YFSETQ. This CDR3 spans 13 amino acids. The CDR3 sequence is CASSLDPATEAFF. The full variable domain, rest sourced from reference TRBV5-1 and TRBJ1-1, is KAGVTQTPRYLIKTRGQQVTLSCSPISGHRSVSWYQQTPGQGLQFLFEYFSETQRNKGNFPGRFSGRQFSNSRSEMNVSTLELGDSALYLCASSLDPATEAFFGQGTRLTVV.

The V call is TRBV5-4, the J call TRBJ2-7; TCRdb proposes TRBD1, but this gene call is untestable without DNA. Germline-derived CDR1 and CDR2 are SGHNT and YYREEE (reference sequence). The CDR3 covers 14 residues. This CDR3 is CASSRTGFADEQYF. Full variable domain (remainder filled in from reference TRBV5-4 and TRBJ2-7): ETGVTQSPTHLIKTRGQQVTLRCSSQSGHNTVSWYQQALGQGPQFIFQYYREEENGRGNFPPRFSGLQFPNYSSELNVNALELDDSALYLCASSRTGFADEQYFGPGTRLTVT.

Here the CDR3 reads CSARAQGNTGELFF. The chain uses TRBV20-1 and TRBJ2-2; absent DNA, TCRdb's TRBD1 call cannot be checked. Germline CDR1 reads DFQATT; CDR2 reads SNEGSKA (reference sequence). This CDR3 is 14 amino acids long.

The chain carries TRBV25-1 and TRBJ2-5; the D call of TRBD1 rests on TCRdb alone, since no DNA is present to check it. The CDR3 consists of 14 residues. Germline CDR1 is MGHDK and CDR2 is SYGVNS. CDR3 sequence reads: CASSEEWGRQTQYF.